This T cell receptor beta chain was retrieved from a study of T cell responses to AZD1222 COVID-19 vaccine. In regard to this clone: Antigen unknown.

Clones were sequenced by immunoSEQ multiplex PCR, and TCRdb holds only the in-frame ones, with some missing. Of more than 85,000 clones in the sample, approximately 92% were seen once. The V end was cut by 6 bases, the J end by 5 bases, with 16 bases between. This CDR3 comprises 15 residues. Germline lookup yields CDR1 MNHEY and CDR2 SVGAGI. Study conclusions and caveats: Repertoires were obtained only post-peak T cell response. Within unmutated variant regions lay the reported targets of nearly half of spike-specific TCRs.

Sequenced here: peripheral blood, sampled 28 days after the second AZD1222 dose. The V and J genes are TRBV6-5 and TRBJ2-2; possibly TRBD1 or TRBD2 for D (5 bases each). The clonotype comes from an adult who received the AZD1222 COVID-19 vaccine. CDR3 nucleotides: TGTGCCAGCAGCCCCCGGGGCAGGGATACCGGGGAGCTGTTTTTT. Amino acid sequence: CASSPRGRDTGELFF.